This T cell receptor (beta chain) emerged from a study of blood T cell repertoires in COVID-19. About the research overall: Both acute and convalescent COVID-19 samples were obtained from the United States, Italy and Spain.

This clone was seen a single time. This table comes from immunoSEQ multiplex PCR, and its TCRdb copy is limited to in-frame clones, with some not included. This sample has tens of thousands of clones, with over 75% found just once. J gave up 2 bases and V 1 base, and 8 bases lay outside the gene matches. Germline lookup yields CDR1 LGHDT and CDR2 YNNKEL (reference sequence). CDR3 length: 17 amino acids. This clonotype was obtained from a man older than 75 with active or convalescent COVID-19. The chain recombines TRBV3-1 (or the pseudogene TRBV3-2) with TRBJ2-3; 8 nucleotides agree with TRBD2. The specimen was peripheral blood. The CDR3 reads CASSQVTAGGSTDTQYF. CDR3 DNA sequence: TGTGCCAGCAGCCAAGTGACGGCGGGGGGTTCCACAGATACGCAGTATTTT.